The source of this T cell receptor beta chain is a study of T-cell memory formation after mild COVID-19. Whole-study findings and limits: Second-wave clones with a day 37 peak had unconfirmed SARS-CoV-2 specificity.

With V trimmed by 7 bases and J by 7 bases, 10 bases remained unmatched. The germline V gene encodes CDR1 SGHTA and CDR2 FQGNSA. The CDR3 length is 14 residues. This clonotype was observed a handful of times. Its specificity is not known. TCRdb called the 5' RACE reads again in MiXCR, with one record for every CDR3 protein. The sample shows some 300,000 distinct CDR3 sequences, under 25% of them seen only once. The sequenced material came from PBMCs or a T cell subset sorted from them (not recorded which). The chain is built from TRBV7-2 and TRBJ1-2; 9 bases fit TRBD1. The origin of this receptor is a young man who had mild COVID-19 (a few samples of this study predate the infection). Cell type and time point are not known. The CDR3 DNA reads TGTGCCAGCACCTTTGGGACAGGGTCTAGTGGCTACACCTTC. It is translated as CASTFGTGSSGYTF. Full variable domain (outside the CDR3, taken from reference TRBV7-2 and TRBJ1-2): GAGVSQSPSNKVTEKGKDVELRCDPISGHTALYWYRQSLGQGLEFLIYFQGNSAPDKSGLPSDRFSAERTGGSVSTLTIQRTQQEDSAVYLCASTFGTGSSGYTFGSGTRLTVV.